The 21 T cell receptor beta chains given below trace back to one sample, sequenced in a study of OX40 agonist ivuxolimab in advanced cancers. Data came from immunoSEQ multiplex PCR; TCRdb stores just in-frame clones and leaves some out. The sample holds about 58,000 clones, about 85% seen once. Sequencing used CD4+ or CD8+ T cells sorted from blood, obtained in a trial of the OX40 agonist ivuxolimab. These TCRs come from an adult with an advanced solid tumor such as melanoma, head and neck, liver or kidney cancer.

V and J are TRBV2 and TRBJ2-1; D is perhaps TRBD2 (6 bases). Trimming shortened V by 11 bases and J by 3 bases, and 17 bases separated the two germline ends. The germline gives CDR1 SNHLY, CDR2 FYNNEI. The CDR3 has 14 residues. The CDR3 coding sequence is TGTGCCGTACCCGCCCCTAGCGACTACAATGAGCAGTTCTTC. It encodes CAVPAPSDYNEQFF.

This chain connects TRBV4-3 to TRBJ2-1; possibly TRBD2 for D (6 bases). Per the germline V gene, CDR1 is LGHNA and CDR2 is YSLEER. There are 16 residues in the CDR3. V lost 3 bases, J lost 1 base, and 13 bases lay in between. CDR3 sequence (DNA): TGCGCCAGCAGCCACGGGCTCGGGGGTTCCTACAATGAGCAGTTCTTC. As protein: CASSHGLGGSYNEQFF.

The V gene is TRBV29-1, the J gene TRBJ2-3; 7 bases fit TRBD2. Germline V gene sequence: CDR1 SQVTM, CDR2 ANQGSEA. This CDR3 is built from 15 residues. Trimming cost V 1 base and J 2 bases; bases outside gene matches: 6. In DNA, the CDR3 is TGCAGCGTTGAAGGAGGGAGGGGCTACACAGATACGCAGTATTTT. Its protein is CSVEGGRGYTDTQYF.

This clone was seen only once. The chain is built from TRBV14 and TRBJ2-1, with D unclear. Trimming shortened V by 1 base and J by 9 bases, and 7 bases separated the two germline ends. The CDR3 loop spans 12 amino acids. The germline CDR1 and CDR2 sequences are SGHDN and FVKESK. The CDR3 DNA is TGTGCCAGCAGCCAAGTAAGGATTGAGCAGTTCTTC. Protein product: CASSQVRIEQFF.

The chain couples TRBV7-8 to TRBJ2-1, with D possibly matching TRBD2 (5 bases). CDR1 SGHVS and CDR2 FQNEAQ come from the germline V gene. The CDR3 covers 15 residues. The V end was cut by 3 bases, the J end by 4 bases, with 13 bases between. The CDR3 DNA reads as TGTGCCAGCAGCTTCAACCCGGGATCTTACAATGAGCAGTTCTTC. It encodes CASSFNPGSYNEQFF.

This clone was detected once. The chain links TRBV6-4 to TRBJ2-1; no definite D call. Trimming cost V 3 bases and J 3 bases, with 6 bases left between them. The length of the CDR3 is 13 residues. Germline-derived CDR1 and CDR2 are MRHNA and SNTAGT. DNA of the CDR3: TGTGCCAGCAGTGAGGAAAGCTACAATGAGCAGTTCTTC. Protein product: CASSEESYNEQFF.

This chain joins TRBV5-1 and TRBJ2-5; D assignment may be TRBD1 or TRBD2 (7 bases each). The CDR3 runs to 14 residues. Deletions cut 3 bases from V and 7 bases from J, with 16 bases between. The germline gives CDR1 SGHRS, CDR2 YFSETQ. CDR3 nucleotides: TGCGCCAGCAGCTCTGACAGGGAGGGGGGGACCCAGTACTTC. Amino acids: CASSSDREGGTQYF.

V gene TRBV18 combines with J gene TRBJ2-5, with D tentatively TRBD2 (6 bases). V lost 0 bases, J lost 1 base, and 18 bases lay in between. Germline-derived CDR1 and CDR2 are KGHSH and LQKENI. The CDR3 is 18 amino acids. CDR3 nucleotide sequence: TGTGCCAGCTCACCACCTAGCGGAATGGTAGGGGTCCAAGAGACCCAGTACTTC. It yields the protein CASSPPSGMVGVQETQYF.

This rearrangement joins TRBV6-5 to TRBJ2-7; TRBD1 matches at 7 bases. CDR3 length: 12 residues. Trimming at V came to 5 bases and at J to 6 bases, leaving 4 bases not matched to a gene. CDR1 and CDR2 from the germline V gene are MNHEY and SVGAGI. This CDR3 is CASSETGREQYF. The CDR3 DNA sequence: TGTGCCAGCAGTGAGACAGGGCGCGAGCAGTACTTC.

V is TRBV7-2 and J is TRBJ2-5; D unclear. Germline assignment: CDR1 SGHTA and CDR2 FQGNSA. Trimming removed 6 bases at V and 5 bases at J, with 13 bases between. This CDR3 is built from 13 residues. The CDR3 is CASRLGLGETQYF. CDR3 sequence (DNA): TGTGCCAGCAGGTTGGGTTTGGGGGAGACCCAGTACTTC.

V and J are TRBV7-2 and TRBJ1-3; 9 bases fit TRBD1. The ends lost 6 bases at V and 4 bases at J; junction bases unmatched: 10. CDR1 and CDR2 (germline): SGHTA, FQGNSA. The CDR3 contains 16 residues. This chain's CDR3 is CASSLTGGASGNTIYF. The CDR3 nucleotides read TGTGCCAGCAGTCTTACAGGGGGCGCTTCGGGAAACACCATATATTTT. Full variable domain (remainder filled in from reference TRBV7-2 and TRBJ1-3): GAGVSQSPSNKVTEKGKDVELRCDPISGHTALYWYRQSLGQGLEFLIYFQGNSAPDKSGLPSDRFSAERTGGSVSTLTIQRTQQEDSAVYLCASSLTGGASGNTIYFGEGSWLTVV.

This clone has only a few counts. A read error may produce the germline difference seen at one junction end. The genes are TRBV9 and TRBJ2-5; TRBD2 is a possible D gene (6 bases). The V gene's germline CDR1 is SGDLS and CDR2 YYNGEE. The CDR3 length is 12 residues. The CDR3 region is CYRGKREETQYF. For the CDR3, the DNA is TGCTACCGGGGGAAGCGGGAAGAGACCCAGTACTTC.

This rearrangement joins TRBV28 to TRBJ1-3; D is possibly TRBD1 (5 bases). V was cut by 9 bases and J by 4 bases, with 19 bases left in between. This CDR3 is built from 15 residues. Germline lookup yields CDR1 MDHEN and CDR2 SYDVKM. CDR3 sequence: CASSVGAVGGNTIYF. The CDR3 DNA follows: TGTGCCAGTTCAGTAGGGGCCGTGGGGGGAAACACCATATATTTT.

The gene calls are TRBV11-2 and TRBJ2-2; D may correspond to TRBD1 or TRBD2 (5 bases each). Germline CDR1 is SGHAT and CDR2 is FQNNGV. The CDR3 loop spans 14 amino acids. V was clipped by 5 bases and J by 6 bases, with 13 bases between them. The CDR3, as DNA: TGTGCCAGCAGCCCCGCTGGGGGTTCCGGGGAGCTGTTTTTT. Amino acid sequence: CASSPAGGSGELFF.

This clone was seen only once. V gene TRBV5-1 combines with J gene TRBJ2-5; 9 bases fit TRBD1. The V gene's germline CDR1 is SGHRS and CDR2 YFSETQ. The CDR3 spans 15 residues. Trimming cost V 6 bases and J 4 bases; bases outside gene matches: 10. CDR3 in DNA: TGCGCCAGCACCTGGGCCCGGACAGGGGTAGAGACCCAGTACTTC. This gives the protein CASTWARTGVETQYF.

V gene TRBV2 combines with J gene TRBJ2-7, with D tentatively TRBD1 (5 bases). This CDR3 contains 14 residues. Germline-derived CDR1 and CDR2 are SNHLY and FYNNEI. The V end lost 5 bases, the J end lost 0 bases, and 11 bases lay between the germline ends. The CDR3 DNA reads as TGTGCCAGCAGTCACAGGACCAGCTCCTACGAGCAGTACTTC. It yields the protein CASSHRTSSYEQYF.

This chain uses TRBV5-4 with TRBJ2-3; a weak D match, TRBD1 (8 bases). This CDR3 spans 17 amino acids. Germline V gene lookup returns CDR1 SGHNT and CDR2 YYREEE (reference sequence). Trimming cost V 4 bases and J 5 bases, with 23 bases left between them. The CDR3 region is CASSIRQGRAFGDTQYF. DNA of the CDR3: TGTGCCAGCAGCATCCGACAGGGGAGGGCATTTGGAGATACGCAGTATTTT.

The chain carries TRBV6-5 and TRBJ1-2, with a tentative D call TRBD1 (5 bases). CDR3 length: 13 residues. Germline CDR1 and CDR2: MNHEY and SVGAGI. Trimming left V 7 bases short and J 4 bases short, with 13 bases between. The CDR3 reads CASNRPGGYGYTF. The CDR3 DNA reads TGTGCCAGCAACAGACCGGGGGGCTATGGCTACACCTTC.

The chain uses TRBV2 and TRBJ1-5, with 10 bases lining up with TRBD1. Germline-derived CDR1 and CDR2 are SNHLY and FYNNEI. With 5 bases clipped from V and 6 bases from J, the junction kept 4 bases outside the gene matches. CDR3 length equals 14 residues. CDR3 nucleotide sequence: TGTGCCAGCAGTAGACAGGGGGCCGTTCAGCCCCAGCATTTT. Translating it yields CASSRQGAVQPQHF.

The chain carries TRBV7-2 and TRBJ2-7, with 8 bases that match TRBD2. Germline loops: CDR1 SGHTA, CDR2 FQGNSA. The CDR3 runs 15 residues. Trimming took 0 bases from V and 3 from J; bases not matched to a gene: 4. The CDR3 sequence is CASSLAAGGDYEQYF. CDR3 DNA: TGTGCCAGCAGCTTAGCGGCGGGGGGCGACTACGAGCAGTACTTC.

The chain links TRBV18 to TRBJ2-7, with a possible D match to TRBD2 (5 bases). Germline CDR1 and CDR2: KGHSH and LQKENI. The CDR3 sequence is 13 residues long. V gave up 2 bases and J gave up 2 bases, with 7 bases separating them. CDR3 loop: CASSPVGAYEQYF. The CDR3 nucleotides read TGTGCCAGCTCACCAGTGGGAGCCTACGAGCAGTACTTC.